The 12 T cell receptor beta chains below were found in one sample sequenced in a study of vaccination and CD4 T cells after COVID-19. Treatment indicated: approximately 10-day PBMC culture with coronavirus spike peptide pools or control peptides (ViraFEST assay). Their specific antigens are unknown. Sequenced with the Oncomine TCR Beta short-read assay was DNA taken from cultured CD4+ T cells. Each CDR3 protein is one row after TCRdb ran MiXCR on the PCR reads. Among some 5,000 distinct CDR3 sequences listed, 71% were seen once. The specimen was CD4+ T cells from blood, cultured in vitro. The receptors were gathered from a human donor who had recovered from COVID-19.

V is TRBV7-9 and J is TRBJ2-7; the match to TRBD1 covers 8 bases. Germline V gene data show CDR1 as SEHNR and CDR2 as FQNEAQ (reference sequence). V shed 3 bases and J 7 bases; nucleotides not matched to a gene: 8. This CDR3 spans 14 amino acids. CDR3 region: CASSLDQGAVEQYF. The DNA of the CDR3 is TGTGCCAGCAGCTTGGACCAGGGGGCGGTTGAGCAGTACTTC.

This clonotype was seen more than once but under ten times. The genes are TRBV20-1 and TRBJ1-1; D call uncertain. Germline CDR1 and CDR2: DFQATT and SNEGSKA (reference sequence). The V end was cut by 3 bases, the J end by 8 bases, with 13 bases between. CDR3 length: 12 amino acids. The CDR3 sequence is CSASGVGSEAFF. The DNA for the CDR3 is TGCAGTGCTAGCGGGGTCGGAAGCGAAGCTTTCTTT.

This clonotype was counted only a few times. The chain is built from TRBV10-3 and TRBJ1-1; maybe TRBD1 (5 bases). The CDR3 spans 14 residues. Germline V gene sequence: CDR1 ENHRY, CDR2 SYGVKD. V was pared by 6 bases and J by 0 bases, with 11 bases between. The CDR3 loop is CAISAGHMNTEAFF. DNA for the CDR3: TGTGCCATCAGCGCTGGACATATGAACACTGAAGCTTTCTTT.

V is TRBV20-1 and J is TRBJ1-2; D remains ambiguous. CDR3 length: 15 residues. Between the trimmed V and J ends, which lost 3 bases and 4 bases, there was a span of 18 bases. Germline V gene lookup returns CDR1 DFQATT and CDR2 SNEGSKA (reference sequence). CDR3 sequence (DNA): TGCAGTGCTAGTGCAGCCATGACCACTGGCTATGGCTACACCTTC. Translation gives CSASAAMTTGYGYTF.

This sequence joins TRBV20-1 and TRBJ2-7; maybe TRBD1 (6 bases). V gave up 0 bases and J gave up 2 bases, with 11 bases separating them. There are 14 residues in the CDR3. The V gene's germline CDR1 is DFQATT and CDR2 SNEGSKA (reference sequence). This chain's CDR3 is CSARESGTTYEQYF. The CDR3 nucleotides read TGCAGTGCTAGAGAATCCGGGACAACCTACGAGCAGTACTTC.

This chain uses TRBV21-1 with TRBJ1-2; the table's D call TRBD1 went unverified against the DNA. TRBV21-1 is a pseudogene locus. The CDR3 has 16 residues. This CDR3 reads CASSTPTGGAHYGYTF. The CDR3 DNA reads TGTGCCAGCAGCACTCCAACAGGGGGCGCGCACTATGGCTACACCTTC.

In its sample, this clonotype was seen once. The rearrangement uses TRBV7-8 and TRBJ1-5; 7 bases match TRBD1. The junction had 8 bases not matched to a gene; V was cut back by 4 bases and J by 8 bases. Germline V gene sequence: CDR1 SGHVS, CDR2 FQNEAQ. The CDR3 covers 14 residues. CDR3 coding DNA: TGTGCCAGCAGCTACGCGGACAGGCTCGAGCCCCAGCATTTT. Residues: CASSYADRLEPQHF.

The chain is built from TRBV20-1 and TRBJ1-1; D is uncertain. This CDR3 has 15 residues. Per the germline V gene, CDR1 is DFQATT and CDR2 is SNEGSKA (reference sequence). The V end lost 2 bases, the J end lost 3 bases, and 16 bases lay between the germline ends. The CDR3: CSARPPGEEHTEAFF. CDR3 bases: TGCAGTGCTAGACCGCCCGGGGAGGAGCACACTGAAGCTTTCTTT.

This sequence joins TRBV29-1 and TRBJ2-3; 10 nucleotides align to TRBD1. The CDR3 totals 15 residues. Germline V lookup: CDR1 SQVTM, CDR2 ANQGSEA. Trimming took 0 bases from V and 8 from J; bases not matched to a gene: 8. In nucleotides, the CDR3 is TGCAGCGTTGAAGACGTGGGACAGGGGTTAGGTACGCAGTATTTT. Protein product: CSVEDVGQGLGTQYF.

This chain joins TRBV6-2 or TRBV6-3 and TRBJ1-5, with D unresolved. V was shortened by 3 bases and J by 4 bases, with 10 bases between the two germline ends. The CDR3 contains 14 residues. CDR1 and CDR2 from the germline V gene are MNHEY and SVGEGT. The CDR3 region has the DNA TGTGCCAGCAGTTATAATAGTGTTAATCAGCCCCAGCATTTT. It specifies CASSYNSVNQPQHF.

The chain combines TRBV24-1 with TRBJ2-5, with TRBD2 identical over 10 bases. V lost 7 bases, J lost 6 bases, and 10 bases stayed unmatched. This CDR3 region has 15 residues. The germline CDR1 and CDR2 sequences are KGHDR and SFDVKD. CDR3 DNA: TGTGCCACCAGCTCTAGCGGGAGTTTATCGAAGACCCAGTACTTC. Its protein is CATSSSGSLSKTQYF.

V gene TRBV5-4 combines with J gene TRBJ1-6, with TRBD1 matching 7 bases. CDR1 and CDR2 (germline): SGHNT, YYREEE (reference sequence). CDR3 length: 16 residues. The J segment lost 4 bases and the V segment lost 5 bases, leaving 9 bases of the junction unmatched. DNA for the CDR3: TGTGCCAGCAGACCTGACAGGGCCGGTTATAATTCACCCCTCCACTTT. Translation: CASRPDRAGYNSPLHF.